This T cell receptor (beta chain) is drawn from a study of CD8+ T cells in alopecia areata. This clone has only a few counts. The antigen is not known. Study-level results: Clonality exceeded that of normal scalp in lesional scalp, most notably in alopecia totalis/universalis.

Extracted from the samples, RNA was reverse transcribed into cDNA to serve as the sequencing template. Clones were read by immunoSEQ multiplex PCR, and TCRdb kept only the in-frame ones, dropping some. The sample gives about 150,000 clones, approximately 50% of which show up once; 6% to 7% is in the top ten. Peripheral blood samples and lesional scalp punch biopsies were obtained from alopecia areata patients. It was from PBMCs that CD4+ and CD8+ T cells were sorted. The ends lost 5 bases at V and 10 bases at J; junction bases unmatched: 16. The CDR3 is made up of 17 amino acids. Germline V CDR1 and CDR2: SEHNR, FQNEAQ (reference sequence).

The sequencing input was CD4+ T cells sorted from blood. The sequence was obtained from a human donor with alopecia areata. V usage is TRBV7-9 and J usage is TRBJ1-4, with 10 bases matching TRBD1. The DNA for the CDR3 is TGTGCCAGCAGCGGTGACAGGGGGCTTTCGGCTGTCGCAAAACTGTTTTTT. Protein sequence: CASSGDRGLSAVAKLFF. Filled out from reference TRBV7-9 and TRBJ1-4, the complete variable domain reads DTGVSQNPRHKITKRGQNVTFRCDPISEHNRLYWYRQTLGQGPEFLTYFQNEAQLEKSRLLSDRFSAERPKGSFSTLEIQRTEQGDSAMYLCASSGDRGLSAVAKLFFGSGTQLSVL.